The 15 T cell receptor beta chains in this list originate from one sample, sequenced in a study of blood T cell repertoires in COVID-19. Repertoires were generated with immunoSEQ multiplex PCR, while TCRdb's copy carries only in-frame clones and drops some. The sample lists some 270,000 clones; roughly four fifths were seen once. Sample: peripheral blood. All receptors derive from a person aged 65 to 79 with COVID-19, enrolled during active disease.

This chain connects TRBV11-3 to TRBJ2-2, with D tentatively TRBD2 (5 bases). The CDR3 length is 14 residues. Germline V CDR1 and CDR2: SGHNT, YENEEA. V was clipped by 5 bases and J by 2 bases, with 9 bases between them. CDR3 nucleotide sequence: TGTGCCAGCAGCCCGGGGAGAAACACCGGGGAGCTGTTTTTT. It specifies CASSPGRNTGELFF.

The chain uses TRBV27 and TRBJ2-7; 11 bases line up with TRBD2. V trimming: 3 bases; J trimming: 5 bases; junction bases outside the gene matches: 3. The CDR3 contains 14 residues. CDR1 and CDR2 from the germline V gene are MNHEY and SMNVEV (reference sequence). The CDR3 protein is CASSFTSGSDEQYF. The CDR3 region has the DNA TGTGCCAGCAGTTTTACTAGCGGGAGCGACGAGCAGTACTTC.

V and J are TRBV13 and TRBJ2-7; TRBD1 aligns across 11 bases. J gave up 4 bases and V 5 bases, and 7 bases lay outside the gene matches. The CDR3 totals 15 residues. CDR1 and CDR2 from the germline V gene are PRHDT and FYEKMQ (reference sequence). The CDR3 sequence is CASSPSGTGGYEQYF. The DNA of the CDR3 is TGTGCCAGCAGCCCCTCCGGGACAGGGGGTTACGAGCAGTACTTC.

The genes are TRBV7-3 and TRBJ2-3, with 7 bases lining up with TRBD2. V trimming: 5 bases; J trimming: 4 bases; junction bases outside the gene matches: 6. The CDR3 consists of 14 residues. Germline assignment: CDR1 SGHTA and CDR2 FQGTGA. The CDR3 sequence is CASSRGGGADTQYF. In nucleotides, the CDR3 is TGTGCCAGCAGCCGCGGGGGTGGGGCAGATACGCAGTATTTT.

A single count supports this clone. The V gene is TRBV23-1, the J gene TRBJ1-4; 8 nucleotides match TRBD1. TRBV23-1 is designated an ORF whose function remains uncertain. The CDR3 extends over 16 amino acids. V lost 3 bases, J lost 5 bases, and 8 bases stayed unmatched. This CDR3 is CASSQPGTGENEKLFF. DNA for the CDR3: TGCGCCAGCAGTCAGCCAGGGACAGGTGAAAATGAAAAACTGTTTTTT.

The chain recombines TRBV9 with TRBJ2-1, with 9 bases lining up with TRBD2. CDR1 is SGDLS and CDR2 is YYNGEE in the germline V gene. Trimming at V came to 3 bases and at J to 10 bases, leaving 8 bases not matched to a gene. The CDR3 covers 14 residues. This CDR3 reads CASSAGLAGMEQFF. The CDR3 DNA is TGTGCCAGCAGCGCGGGGCTAGCGGGAATGGAGCAGTTCTTC.

The chain uses TRBV4-1 and TRBJ2-3; tentatively, D is TRBD1 (6 bases). The germline V and J ends were trimmed by 4 bases and 2 bases, with 16 bases remaining between them. CDR3 length equals 16 residues. Germline V gene lookup returns CDR1 MGHRA and CDR2 YSYEKL. CDR3 protein: CASSPTGFYTTDTQYF. In nucleotides, the CDR3 is TGCGCCAGCAGCCCGACAGGATTCTACACCACAGATACGCAGTATTTT.

This chain uses TRBV30 with TRBJ1-3; D gene uncertain. The CDR3 totals 13 residues. With 7 bases removed from V and 0 bases from J, the gap between germline ends came to 10 bases. CDR1 and CDR2 (germline): GTSNPN, SVGIG (reference sequence). The CDR3 nucleotides are TGTGCCTTTGAACTTGGCTCTGGAAACACCATATATTTT. It translates to CAFELGSGNTIYF. The full variable domain, in which reference TRBV30 and TRBJ1-3 provide the parts outside the CDR3, is SQTIHQWPATLVQPVGSPLSLECTVEGTSNPNLYWYRQAAGRGLQLLFYSVGIGQISSEVPQNLSASRPQDRQFILSSKKLLLSDSGFYLCAFELGSGNTIYFGEGSWLTVV.

This sequence joins TRBV18 and TRBJ2-3; 8 bases fit TRBD1. The CDR3 has 17 residues. Germline values: CDR1 KGHSH, CDR2 LQKENI. V trimming: 1 base; J trimming: 2 bases; junction bases outside the gene matches: 8. The CDR3 DNA is TGTGCCAGCTCACCACGATTGACAGGGGATTACACAGATACGCAGTATTTT. Its translation is CASSPRLTGDYTDTQYF.

The chain is built from TRBV25-1 and TRBJ1-2; tentatively, D is TRBD1 (5 bases). Trimming cost V 6 bases and J 6 bases, with 20 bases left between them. CDR3 length equals 15 residues. CDR1 is MGHDK and CDR2 is SYGVNS in the germline V gene. CDR3 protein: CASRPSGRQGDGYTF. CDR3 DNA: TGTGCCAGCAGACCCTCAGGGCGGCAAGGTGATGGCTACACCTTC.

The V call is TRBV19, the J call TRBJ1-1; 9 bases fit TRBD1. V was pared by 4 bases and J by 1 base, with 7 bases of the junction left unmatched. The CDR3 is 16 amino acids. From germline, CDR1 is LNHDA and CDR2 SQIVND (reference sequence). CDR3 nucleotide sequence: TGTGCCAGTAGTAAGGGACAGGGAAAAGAGAACACTGAAGCTTTCTTT. Protein product: CASSKGQGKENTEAFF.

This chain links TRBV27 with TRBJ1-1, with D possibly TRBD1 on 5 matching bases. Germline V CDR1 and CDR2: MNHEY, SMNVEV (reference sequence). The CDR3 covers 16 residues. Between the trimmed V and J ends, which lost 3 bases and 4 bases, there was a span of 18 bases. The CDR3 DNA sequence: TGTGCCAGCAGTTTTTTGGCCAGGGAAGGCGGCACTGAAGCTTTCTTT. Translated: CASSFLAREGGTEAFF.

The rearrangement links TRBV6-2 or TRBV6-3 to TRBJ2-5; D is uncertain. The CDR3 contains 14 residues. Germline V lookup: CDR1 MNHEY, CDR2 SVGEGT. Between the trimmed V and J ends, which lost 0 bases and 7 bases, there was a span of 12 bases. Here the CDR3 DNA reads TGTGCCAGCAGTTACTCACAGACCATTGGGACCCAGTACTTC. It translates to CASSYSQTIGTQYF.

This clone has only one observation. V usage is TRBV15 and J usage is TRBJ2-7; D perhaps matches TRBD1 (5 bases). The length of the CDR3 is 16 residues. CDR1 and CDR2 from the germline V gene are LNHNV and YYDKDF (reference sequence). V lost 1 base to trimming and J lost 4 bases, with 17 bases between them. The CDR3 spells CATSRGEGQRGYEQYF. In DNA form, the CDR3 reads TGTGCCACCAGCAGAGGGGAAGGACAAAGGGGATACGAGCAGTACTTC.

This chain joins TRBV27 and TRBJ1-1; 12 bases line up with TRBD1. This CDR3 is 16 amino acids long. Germline CDR1 MNHEY, CDR2 SMNVEV (reference sequence). V shed 0 bases, J shed 11 bases, and the junction held 10 bases outside the gene matches. The CDR3 DNA reads as TGTGCCAGCAGTTTATCGATCGGGACAGGGGGCGCCGGGGCTTTCTTT. Its translation is CASSLSIGTGGAGAFF.